A single sample is the source of the 19 T cell receptor beta chains below, sequenced in a study of shared clonotypes between healthy human individuals (dated by TCRdb to between 2020 and 2021). The library was made by the immunoSEQ multiplex PCR assay. In its TCRdb copy, this immuneACCESS table keeps in-frame sequences only and misses some clones. Where compared with another copy, unresolved V genes explain less than half of these, and the others have no known cause. Here the sample has some 2,100,000 clones; approximately 94% occur a single time. Approximately 0.13% of the sample goes to the ten largest clones. Sequencing input: naive CD4+ T cells sorted from blood. Explained via the paper, the cell subset or site label denotes: CD45RA+ positively selected. The receptors here all came from a man aged 18 to 35 in good health.

The CDR3 DNA reads TGTGCCACAAGACAGGGAGGGAGGTTCACTGAAGCTTTCTTT. It is translated as CATRQGGRFTEAFF. This chain uses TRBV6-1 with TRBJ1-1; the match to TRBD1 covers 7 bases. The germline CDR1 and CDR2 sequences are MNHNS and SASEGT. Trimming took 10 bases from V and 4 from J; bases not matched to a gene: 12. This CDR3 has 14 residues.

V and J are TRBV19 and TRBJ1-3; the D is unclear. The CDR3 totals 13 residues. Trimming removed 3 bases at V and 4 bases at J, with 7 bases between. Germline V CDR1 and CDR2: LNHDA, SQIVND (reference sequence). The DNA of the CDR3 is TGTGCCAGTAGTATCGACGGAGGAAACACCATATATTTT. This translates into CASSIDGGNTIYF.

The J gene is TRBJ2-1, the V gene TRBV7-2; D remains ambiguous. This CDR3 is built from 16 residues. Germline CDR1 reads SGHTA; CDR2 reads FQGNSA. Trimming took off 1 base at V and 0 bases at J, with 10 bases between the two ends. CDR3 amino acids: CASSLEKGSSYNEQFF. In DNA, the CDR3 is TGTGCCAGCAGCTTAGAAAAGGGTTCCTCCTACAATGAGCAGTTCTTC.

The genes are TRBV11-1 and TRBJ2-3, with D perhaps TRBD2 (6 bases). V lost 5 bases and J 3 bases, leaving 15 bases between the germline ends. The CDR3 contains 15 residues. CDR1 is SGHAT, CDR2 FQDESV, per germline (reference sequence). The chain's CDR3 is CASSPRVRGTDTQYF. For the CDR3, the DNA is TGTGCCAGCAGCCCTCGAGTGCGGGGTACAGATACGCAGTATTTT.

The chain uses TRBV6-1 and TRBJ1-6, with TRBD1 as a possible D gene (5 bases). This CDR3 is 13 amino acids long. Germline V CDR1 and CDR2: MNHNS, SASEGT. Trimming cost V 2 bases and J 18 bases, with 17 bases left between them. CDR3 bases: TGTGCCAGCAGTGAATCACTGCAGGGAACAAACCACTTT. Its translation is CASSESLQGTNHF.

The gene calls are TRBV6-6 and TRBJ2-7, with D unresolved. The V end lost 2 bases, the J end lost 0 bases, and 14 bases lay between the germline ends. The germline gives CDR1 MNHNY, CDR2 SVGAGI (reference sequence). There are 16 residues in the CDR3. The CDR3 is CASSYVTPLGSYEQYF. The CDR3 region has the DNA TGTGCCAGCAGTTACGTGACGCCCCTCGGCTCCTACGAGCAGTACTTC.

A single count supports this clone. This chain joins TRBV9 and TRBJ2-2; the match to TRBD2 covers 9 bases. The CDR3 length is 17 residues. CDR1 is SGDLS, CDR2 YYNGEE, per germline. The V gene end was trimmed by 0 bases and the J gene end by 5 bases; junction bases not matched to a gene: 8. The chain's CDR3 is CASSVGVRAGGTGELFF. The CDR3 nucleotides read TGTGCCAGCAGCGTAGGGGTGCGAGCGGGAGGAACCGGGGAGCTGTTTTTT.

This clone was picked up one time. Other DNA sequences in the same sample also yield this CDR3. V and J are TRBV5-1 and TRBJ1-1, with D unresolved. Per the germline V gene, CDR1 is SGHRS and CDR2 is YFSETQ. The CDR3 sequence is 12 residues long. V was shortened by 0 bases and J by 6 bases, with 6 bases between the two germline ends. The CDR3 protein is CASSLVGSEAFF. The CDR3, as DNA: TGCGCCAGCAGCTTGGTTGGCTCTGAAGCTTTCTTT.

The rearrangement uses TRBV7-2 and TRBJ1-5; D is ambiguous. The germline V and J ends were trimmed by 1 base and 0 bases, with 7 bases remaining between them. The germline V gene has CDR1 SGHTA and CDR2 FQGNSA. There are 15 residues in the CDR3. CDR3 in DNA: TGTGCCAGCAGCTTAGGTCAGGATAGCAATCAGCCCCAGCATTTT. Residues: CASSLGQDSNQPQHF.

V gene TRBV18 combines with J gene TRBJ1-6, with a weak D call TRBD1 (6 bases). The CDR3 loop spans 14 amino acids. The germline V gene has CDR1 KGHSH and CDR2 LQKENI. The V gene lost 4 bases and the J gene lost 9 bases, with 13 bases spanning the gap. The DNA for the CDR3 is TGTGCCAGCTCACAAAAGGAGGGGGTTTCACCCCTCCACTTT. Translation: CASSQKEGVSPLHF.

The chain carries TRBV5-1 and TRBJ2-5; D is unclear. This CDR3 has 14 residues. The germline V and J ends were trimmed by 1 base and 0 bases, with 7 bases remaining between them. Germline V gene data show CDR1 as SGHRS and CDR2 as YFSETQ. The CDR3 here is CASSLTDHQETQYF. Written as DNA, the CDR3 is TGCGCCAGCAGCTTGACCGATCACCAAGAGACCCAGTACTTC.

The genes are TRBV6-1 and TRBJ2-7; D gene ambiguous. Trimming took 10 bases from V and 3 from J, leaving 19 bases between them. CDR1 MNHNS and CDR2 SASEGT come from the germline V gene. The CDR3 contains 14 residues. CDR3: CATSPRQPYYEQYF. CDR3 nucleotide sequence: TGTGCCACCTCACCTCGGCAGCCCTACTACGAGCAGTACTTC.

The chain joins TRBV6-6 to TRBJ1-2; 8 bases line up with TRBD1. Looked up from germline, CDR1 is MNHNY and CDR2 is SVGAGI (reference sequence). CDR3 length: 13 amino acids. The V segment lost 6 bases and the J segment 13 bases; nucleotides outside the gene matches: 13. CDR3 DNA: TGTGCCAGCAGCCCGAAGGACAGGGTGTATGGCACCTTC. Translation: CASSPKDRVYGTF.

This chain joins TRBV5-1 and TRBJ2-3; 14 positions match TRBD2. The germline CDR1 and CDR2 sequences are SGHRS and YFSETQ. This CDR3 is 16 amino acids long. Germline trimming cut 5 bases from V and 3 bases from J; bases unmatched to any gene: 5. The CDR3 sequence is CASRIGTSGSTDTQYF. DNA for the CDR3: TGCGCCAGCAGAATCGGGACTAGCGGGAGTACAGATACGCAGTATTTT.

The rearrangement joins TRBV5-6 to TRBJ2-5; tentative D call: TRBD1 (6 bases). This CDR3 comprises 17 residues. Germline CDR1 SGHDT, CDR2 YYEEEE. V shed 0 bases and J shed 5 bases, with 20 bases lying between them. The CDR3 here is CASSLARDIFSGETQYF. The CDR3 coding sequence is TGTGCCAGCAGCTTGGCCCGGGACATATTCTCCGGGGAGACCCAGTACTTC.

The chain couples TRBV15 to TRBJ2-7, with unresolved D. The CDR3 has 13 amino acids. CDR1 and CDR2 from the germline V gene are LNHNV and YYDKDF (reference sequence). V lost 1 base to trimming and J lost 3 bases, with 7 bases between them. The CDR3 DNA reads TGTGCCACCAGCAGAGGTTCGGACTACGAGCAGTACTTC. Translating it yields CATSRGSDYEQYF.

In regard to this clone: Other nucleotide sequences from this sample produce the same CDR3. The V gene is TRBV6-5, the J gene TRBJ2-6, with D unresolved. V lost 5 bases, J lost 2 bases, and 7 bases lay in between. This CDR3 contains 14 residues. Per germline, CDR1 MNHEY and CDR2 SVGAGI. CDR3 in DNA: TGTGCCAGCAGTAGTGGGACTGGGGCCAACGTCCTGACTTTC. This sequence encodes CASSSGTGANVLTF.

This sequence joins TRBV28 and TRBJ1-5; D possibly corresponds to TRBD1 (5 bases). Germline loops: CDR1 MDHEN, CDR2 SYDVKM. The CDR3 runs to 13 residues. The V end lost 11 bases, the J end lost 0 bases, and 11 bases lay between the germline ends. CDR3 loop: CAVGQNSNQPQHF. The CDR3 DNA reads TGTGCCGTTGGACAAAATAGCAATCAGCCCCAGCATTTT.

The chain employs TRBV28 and TRBJ2-7, with 8 bases fitting TRBD1. Germline CDR1 and CDR2: MDHEN and SYDVKM. The trim removed 8 bases at V and 3 bases at J, leaving 6 bases unmatched. The CDR3 sequence is 13 residues long. Here the CDR3 DNA reads TGTGCCAGCCAAGGACAGGGTCTCTACGAGCAGTACTTC. Translated, it gives CASQGQGLYEQYF.